This TCR beta chain was obtained from a study of metastatic and nonmetastatic thyroid tumors. General study points: Patients with malignant thyroid tumors reportedly had significantly higher TCR beta diversity than those with benign nodules, in blood and tumor.

Methods used by the authors: The study took CDR3 differences across clinicopathological groups and made a distant-metastasis classifier for papillary thyroid cancer from them. TCRdb reprocessed the PCR reads using MiXCR. None of the V and J calls come from the authors' own analysis; TCRdb made them. Of roughly 16,000 clones listed, 25% are singletons. Only a few counts were recorded for this clone. Its antigen is unknown. V dropped 7 bases and J dropped 8; count of bases not matched to a gene: 7. In germline, CDR1 is MNHEY, CDR2 SMNVEV (reference sequence). The CDR3 runs 14 residues. Thyroid surgery was preceded by no treatment in any patient.

The chain carries TRBV27 and TRBJ1-6, with 8 bases aligning to TRBD1. The sequenced sample was adjacent normal tissue. This TCR derives from a female donor with papillary thyroid cancer or a benign thyroid nodule (not recorded which). Some clones in this sample may be carry-over from other donors' samples. The CDR3 DNA sequence: TGTGCCAGCAAGGCCCAGGGGGCGGATTCACCCCTCCACTTT. This gives the protein CASKAQGADSPLHF.